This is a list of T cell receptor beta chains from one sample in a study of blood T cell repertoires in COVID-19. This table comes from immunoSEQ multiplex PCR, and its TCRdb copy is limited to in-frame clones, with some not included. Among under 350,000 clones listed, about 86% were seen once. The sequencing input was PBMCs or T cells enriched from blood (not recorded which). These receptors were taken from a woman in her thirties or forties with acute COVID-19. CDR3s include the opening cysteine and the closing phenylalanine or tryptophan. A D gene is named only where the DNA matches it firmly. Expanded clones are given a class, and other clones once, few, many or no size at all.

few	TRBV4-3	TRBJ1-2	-	CASSQKGAGNGYTF	TGCGCCAGCAGCCAAAAAGGGGCAGGGAACGGCTACACCTTC
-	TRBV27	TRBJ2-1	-	CASSSRGASYNEQFF	TGTGCCAGCAGTTCTCGGGGGGCCTCCTACAATGAGCAGTTCTTC
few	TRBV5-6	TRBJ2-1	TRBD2	CASSPGLAGFEYNEQFF	TGTGCCAGCAGCCCTGGACTAGCGGGATTCGAGTACAATGAGCAGTTCTTC
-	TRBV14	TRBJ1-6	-	CASSRLTPSNSPLHF	TGTGCCAGCAGCCGCCTCACCCCGAGTAATTCACCCCTCCACTTT
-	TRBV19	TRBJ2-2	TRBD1	CAEGPGQGLNTGELFF	TGTGCTGAAGGTCCGGGACAGGGTTTAAACACCGGGGAGCTGTTTTTT
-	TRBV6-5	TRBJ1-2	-	CASNVRTGLNYGYTF	TGTGCCAGCAACGTACGGACGGGACTAAACTATGGCTACACCTTC
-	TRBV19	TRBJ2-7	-	CASSTGLNYEQYF	TGTGCCAGTAGTACGGGACTCAACTACGAGCAGTACTTC
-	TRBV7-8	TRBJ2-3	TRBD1	CASRPQTGQDTQYF	TGTGCCAGCAGACCTCAGACAGGGCAAGATACGCAGTATTTT
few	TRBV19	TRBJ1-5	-	CASSIGAQPQHF	TGTGCCAGTAGTATTGGGGCCCAGCCCCAGCATTTT
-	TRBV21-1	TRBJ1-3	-	CASSKVKEGAKGNTIYF	TGTGCCAGCAGCAAAGTTAAGGAGGGGGCGAAAGGAAACACCATATATTTT
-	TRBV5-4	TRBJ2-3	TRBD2	CASSRTTGGRADTQYF	TGTGCCAGCAGCAGGACAACGGGGGGGCGGGCAGATACGCAGTATTTT
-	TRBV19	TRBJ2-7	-	CASSPGSSSYEQYF	TGTGCCAGTAGTCCGGGGTCAAGCTCCTACGAGCAGTACTTC
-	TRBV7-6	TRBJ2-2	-	CASSLLWGGNTGELFF	TGTGCCAGCAGCCTCCTTTGGGGAGGGAACACCGGGGAGCTGTTTTTT
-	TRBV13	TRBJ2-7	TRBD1	CASSSDRAYEQYF	TGTGCCAGCAGCTCCGACAGGGCCTACGAGCAGTACTTC
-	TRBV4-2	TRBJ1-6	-	CASSQESTRSYNSPLHF	TGTGCCAGCAGCCAAGAAAGTACGCGCTCCTATAATTCACCCCTCCACTTT
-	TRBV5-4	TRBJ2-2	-	CASSSAGTGIAGGPTGELFF	TGTGCCAGCAGCTCAGCCGGGACAGGGATTGCGGGGGGGCCTACCGGGGAGCTGTTTTTT
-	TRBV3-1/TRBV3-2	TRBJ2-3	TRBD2	CASSQDPGGYTDTQYF	TGTGCCAGCAGCCAAGATCCGGGGGGGTACACAGATACGCAGTATTTT
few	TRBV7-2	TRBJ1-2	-	CASSSAGPPVTF	TGTGCCAGCAGCTCCGCGGGACCACCGGTCACCTTC
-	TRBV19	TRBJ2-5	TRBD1	CASQGQGLSSFHF	TGTGCCAGCCAGGGACAGGGTCTTTCCAGTTTCCACTTC
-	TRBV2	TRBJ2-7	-	CASSERGFQGEQYF	TGTGCCAGCAGTGAAAGAGGGTTTCAGGGGGAGCAGTACTTC
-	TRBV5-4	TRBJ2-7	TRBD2	CASSPGLESYEQYF	TGTGCCAGCAGCCCGGGACTAGAGTCCTACGAGCAGTACTTC
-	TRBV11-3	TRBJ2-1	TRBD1	CASSLSVQGARTEQFF	TGTGCCAGCAGCTTAAGTGTACAGGGGGCGAGAACTGAGCAGTTCTTC
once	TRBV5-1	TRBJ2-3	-	CASSLRQAFTDTQYF	TGCGCCAGCAGCTTGCGCCAAGCGTTCACAGATACGCAGTATTTT
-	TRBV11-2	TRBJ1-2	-	CASSLDQGSYGYTF	TGTGCCAGCAGCTTAGACCAGGGAAGCTATGGCTACACCTTC
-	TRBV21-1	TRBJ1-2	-	CASSKGDRREYGYTF	TGTGCCAGCAGCAAAGGTGACAGGCGGGAGTATGGCTACACCTTC
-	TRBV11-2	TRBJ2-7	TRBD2	CASSGTSGSHYEQYF	TGTGCCAGCAGCGGGACTAGCGGGAGTCACTACGAGCAGTACTTC
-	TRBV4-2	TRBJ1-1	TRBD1	CASSQGTGGVTEAFF	TGTGCCAGCAGCCAAGGGACAGGGGGGGTCACTGAAGCTTTCTTT
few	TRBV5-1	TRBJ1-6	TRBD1	CASSWTGGNSPLHF	TGCGCCAGCAGCTGGACAGGGGGGAATTCACCCCTCCACTTT
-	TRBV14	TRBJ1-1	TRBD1	CASSPTGARGAFF	TGTGCCAGCAGCCCCACAGGGGCCAGAGGAGCTTTCTTT
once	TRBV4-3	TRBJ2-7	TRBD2	CASSRTSGLYEQYF	TGCGCCAGCAGCCGGACTAGCGGCCTCTACGAGCAGTACTTC
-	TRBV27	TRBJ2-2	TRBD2	CASSFRTSGGTSNTGELFF	TGTGCCAGCAGTTTCCGGACTAGCGGGGGGACTTCGAACACCGGGGAGCTGTTTTTT
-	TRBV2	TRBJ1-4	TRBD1	CASSGGTGSLSNEKLFF	TGTGCCAGCAGTGGGGGGACAGGGAGCCTATCAAACGAAAAACTGTTTTTT
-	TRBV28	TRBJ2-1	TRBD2	CASSSLAGVYNEQFF	TGTGCCAGCAGTTCCCTAGCGGGAGTCTACAATGAGCAGTTCTTC
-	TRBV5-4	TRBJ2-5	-	CASSLMRETQYF	TGTGCCAGCAGCTTAATGCGGGAGACCCAGTACTTC
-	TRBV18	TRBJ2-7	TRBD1	CASSPGLGTEGEQYF	TGTGCCAGCTCACCTGGTCTGGGGACAGAGGGCGAGCAGTACTTC
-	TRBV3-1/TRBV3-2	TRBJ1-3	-	CASSQGMGARSGNTIYF	TGTGCCAGCAGCCAAGGAATGGGGGCTCGCTCTGGAAACACCATATATTTT
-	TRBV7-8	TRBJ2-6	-	CASSLAPGKPGANVLTF	TGTGCCAGCAGCTTAGCCCCAGGGAAGCCTGGGGCCAACGTCCTGACTTTC
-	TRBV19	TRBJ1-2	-	CASSMNSVYGYTF	TGTGCCAGTAGTATGAATAGTGTGTATGGCTACACCTTC
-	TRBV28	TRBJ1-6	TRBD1	CASSETGGNSPLHF	TGTGCCAGCAGTGAGACAGGGGGGAATTCACCCCTCCACTTT
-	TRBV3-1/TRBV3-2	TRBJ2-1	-	CASSQVRGNEQFF	TGTGCCAGCAGCCAAGTACGAGGAAATGAGCAGTTCTTC
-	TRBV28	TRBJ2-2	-	CASRNAMLDTGELFF	TGTGCCAGCAGAAACGCCATGCTAGACACCGGGGAGCTGTTTTTT
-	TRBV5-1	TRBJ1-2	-	CASRDIANYGYTF	TGCGCCAGCAGAGACATCGCTAACTATGGCTACACCTTC
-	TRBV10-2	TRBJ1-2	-	CASSDGIPYGYTF	TGCGCCAGCAGTGACGGGATCCCCTATGGCTACACCTTC
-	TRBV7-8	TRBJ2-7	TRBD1	CASSLEQGGRNFYEQYF	TGTGCCAGCAGCTTAGAACAGGGGGGACGCAACTTCTACGAGCAGTACTTC
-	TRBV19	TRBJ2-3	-	CASSILDTQYF	TGTGCCAGTAGTATTCTCGATACGCAGTATTTT
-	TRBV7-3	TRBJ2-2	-	CASSRGTYTGELFF	TGTGCCAGCAGCCGTGGGACTTACACCGGGGAGCTGTTTTTT
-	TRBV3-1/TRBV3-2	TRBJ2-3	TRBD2	CASSPGLAGDTDTQYF	TGTGCCAGCAGCCCGGGACTAGCGGGGGACACAGATACGCAGTATTTT
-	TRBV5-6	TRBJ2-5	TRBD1	CASRQGARETQYF	TGTGCCAGCAGACAGGGGGCGCGGGAGACCCAGTACTTC
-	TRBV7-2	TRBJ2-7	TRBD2	CASSLGSGRAGYEQYF	TGTGCCAGCAGCCTAGGGAGCGGGAGGGCCGGCTACGAGCAGTACTTC
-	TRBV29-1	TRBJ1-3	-	CSVGTADPGNTIYF	TGCAGCGTTGGGACAGCGGACCCTGGAAACACCATATATTTT
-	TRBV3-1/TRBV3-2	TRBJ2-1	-	CASSQGTVNEQFF	TGTGCCAGCAGCCAAGGGACTGTTAATGAGCAGTTCTTC